This passage covers 28 T cell receptor beta chains from one sample sequenced in a study of a mutant IDH1 vaccine in newly diagnosed glioma. Their cognate antigens are unknown. Sequenced by immunoSEQ multiplex PCR; TCRdb stores in-frame clones only, minus some. The table shows 58,000 or so clones, with roughly nine tenths occurring only once. Noted time point: week 35, safety follow-up. Alongside topical imiquimod, each dose of vaccine comprised 300 ug of mutant IDH1 20-mer peptide. The specimen was PBMCs, collected from a glioma patient whose treatment included an IDH1 peptide vaccine. These receptors all stem from a man in his forties or fifties with glioma.

The V gene is TRBV27, the J gene TRBJ2-7, with 8 bases matching TRBD1. The CDR3 length is 14 residues. Germline-derived CDR1 and CDR2 are MNHEY and SMNVEV (reference sequence). Germline trimming cut 6 bases from V and 0 bases from J; bases unmatched to any gene: 4. The CDR3 DNA follows: TGTGCCAGCAGGGACAGGGCCTTCTCCTACGAGCAGTACTTC. Translated, it gives CASRDRAFSYEQYF.

The chain couples TRBV5-1 to TRBJ2-7; D not resolved. Between the trimmed V and J ends, which lost 0 bases and 2 bases, there was a span of 15 bases. Germline V CDR1 and CDR2: SGHRS, YFSETQ. The CDR3 extends over 16 amino acids. DNA of the CDR3: TGCGCCAGCAGCTTGGCCCTCGTCCCCCCGACCTACGAGCAGTACTTC. Amino acids: CASSLALVPPTYEQYF.

This clone was picked up one time. V usage is TRBV10-2 and J usage is TRBJ1-4, with 10 bases identical to TRBD1. The CDR3 runs 12 residues. V was pared by 3 bases and J by 16 bases, with 5 bases of the junction left unmatched. The germline CDR1 and CDR2 sequences are WSHSY and SAAADI. In DNA, the CDR3 is TGCGCCAGCAGTGAACGGGACAGGGGTCCGTTTTTT. Encoded protein: CASSERDRGPFF.

This clone was seen only a few times. V gene TRBV7-8 combines with J gene TRBJ1-2, with D perhaps matching TRBD1 (6 bases). This CDR3 spans 14 amino acids. Germline assignment: CDR1 SGHVS and CDR2 FQNEAQ. V shed 4 bases and J shed 6 bases, with 15 bases lying between them. CDR3 DNA sequence: TGTGCCAGCAGCTCAGGCGGGGGCAGCGATGGCTACACCTTC. Its translation is CASSSGGGSDGYTF.

The chain recombines TRBV25-1 with TRBJ2-2; possible D gene TRBD2, 5 bases. The ends were cut back, 6 bases at V and 7 bases at J, with 15 bases in the middle. Germline assignment: CDR1 MGHDK and CDR2 SYGVNS. The CDR3 has 14 residues. As DNA, the CDR3 is TGTGCCAGCAGAGGCGTGTCGGGGTTCGGGGAGCTGTTTTTT. This encodes CASRGVSGFGELFF.

The chain combines TRBV2 with TRBJ2-7; no clear D. Germline assignment: CDR1 SNHLY and CDR2 FYNNEI. The CDR3 runs to 15 residues. The germline V and J ends were trimmed by 0 bases and 5 bases, with 14 bases remaining between them. CDR3 sequence: CASSEARQLRNEQYF. The CDR3 nucleotides read TGTGCCAGCAGTGAAGCACGGCAACTGCGGAACGAGCAGTACTTC. Complete variable domain (other parts from reference TRBV2 and TRBJ2-7): EPEVTQTPSHQVTQMGQEVILRCVPISNHLYFYWYRQILGQKVEFLVSFYNNEISEKSEIFDDQFSVERPDGSNFTLKIRSTKLEDSAMYFCASSEARQLRNEQYFGPGTRLTVT.

This chain connects TRBV7-2 to TRBJ2-3; 9 bases match TRBD2. The CDR3 contains 13 residues. V lost 11 bases and J lost 1; bases outside the gene matches: 4. CDR1 is SGHTA and CDR2 is FQGNSA in the germline V gene. The CDR3 reads CAGGGAGTDTQYF. CDR3 sequence (DNA): TGTGCCGGCGGGGGGGCGGGCACAGATACGCAGTATTTT.

The J gene is TRBJ2-5, the V gene TRBV2; weak D call: TRBD1 (7 bases). This CDR3 is 11 amino acids long. CDR1 and CDR2 from the germline V gene are SNHLY and FYNNEI. CDR3 residues: CASGGKETQYF. CDR3 nucleotide sequence: TGTGCTTCAGGGGGGAAAGAGACCCAGTACTTC.

The chain links TRBV2 to TRBJ2-7; 9 positions agree with TRBD2. The CDR3 contains 16 residues. V trimming: 5 bases; J trimming: 7 bases; junction bases outside the gene matches: 15. Germline-derived CDR1 and CDR2 are SNHLY and FYNNEI. The CDR3 nucleotides read TGTGCCAGCAGTCTCCGGGTAGCGGGAGTAAATCTAGAGCAGTACTTC. Its translation: CASSLRVAGVNLEQYF.

This chain uses TRBV5-1 with TRBJ2-5, with TRBD1 identical over 9 bases. The CDR3 is 16 residues long. With 0 bases clipped from V and 5 bases from J, the junction kept 8 bases outside the gene matches. Germline CDR1 is SGHRS and CDR2 is YFSETQ. The CDR3 nucleotides are TGCGCCAGCAGCTTGGGGATTTCGGGACAGGGTGAGACCCAGTACTTC. Translating it yields CASSLGISGQGETQYF.

This rearrangement joins TRBV20-1 to TRBJ2-2; the D is unclear. V was cut by 4 bases and J by 4 bases, with 4 bases left in between. The CDR3 length is 11 residues. In germline, CDR1 is DFQATT, CDR2 SNEGSKA (reference sequence). The CDR3 bases are TGCAGTGCTAAGGGCACCGGGGAGCTGTTTTTT. This translates into CSAKGTGELFF.

The chain employs TRBV5-1 and TRBJ2-1; TRBD2 matches 9 bases. Germline V gene data show CDR1 as SGHRS and CDR2 as YFSETQ. V was pared by 0 bases and J by 8 bases, with 6 bases of the junction left unmatched. The CDR3 totals 15 residues. The CDR3 loop reads CASSLGPLAGDEQFF. As DNA, the CDR3 is TGCGCCAGCAGCTTGGGCCCACTAGCGGGCGATGAGCAGTTCTTC. The full variable domain, with the rest looked up from reference TRBV5-1 and TRBJ2-1, is KAGVTQTPRYLIKTRGQQVTLSCSPISGHRSVSWYQQTPGQGLQFLFEYFSETQRNKGNFPGRFSGRQFSNSRSEMNVSTLELGDSALYLCASSLGPLAGDEQFFGPGTRLTVL.

The V and J genes are TRBV19 and TRBJ1-2; D may be TRBD1 (5 bases). This CDR3 is built from 14 residues. From germline, CDR1 is LNHDA and CDR2 SQIVND (reference sequence). Deletions cut 6 bases from V and 2 bases from J, with 13 bases between. CDR3 protein: CASSSGPLNYGYTF. In DNA, the CDR3 is TGTGCCAGTAGCTCGGGGCCCCTAAACTATGGCTACACCTTC.

This clone was picked up one time. This chain joins TRBV4-2 and TRBJ2-7; 9 bases fit TRBD1. The CDR3 has 15 residues. CDR1 and CDR2 from the germline V gene are LGHNA and YNFKEQ. V dropped 3 bases and J dropped 2; count of bases not matched to a gene: 5. The DNA of the CDR3 is TGTGCCAGCAGCCATGTCCGGGACAGGGCCTACGAGCAGTACTTC. Protein: CASSHVRDRAYEQYF.

This chain links TRBV15 with TRBJ1-5, with D possibly being TRBD1 (5 bases). The CDR3 is made up of 16 amino acids. Trimming cost V 3 bases and J 1 base, with 13 bases left between them. In germline, CDR1 is LNHNV, CDR2 YYDKDF (reference sequence). CDR3 region: CATSRGLDSSNQPQHF. DNA for the CDR3: TGTGCCACCAGCAGGGGGCTTGATTCGAGCAATCAGCCCCAGCATTTT.

The chain uses TRBV20-1 and TRBJ2-1, with D uncertain. Germline CDR1 and CDR2: DFQATT and SNEGSKA (reference sequence). V lost 6 bases to trimming and J lost 8 bases, with 8 bases between them. CDR3 length: 10 amino acids. In DNA form, the CDR3 reads TGCAGTGCAGCTCCATATGAGCAGTTCTTC. Its protein product is CSAAPYEQFF.

The rearrangement links TRBV7-6 to TRBJ1-5, with D uncertain. From germline, CDR1 is SGHVS and CDR2 FNYEAQ. The CDR3 sequence is 15 residues long. V was pared by 2 bases and J by 3 bases, with 11 bases between. The CDR3 loop reads CASSLQSGVNQPQHF. CDR3 DNA: TGTGCCAGCAGCTTACAGTCTGGTGTCAATCAGCCCCAGCATTTT.

This clone was observed once. The chain combines TRBV5-1 with TRBJ2-4, with D tentatively TRBD1 (5 bases). This CDR3 comprises 15 residues. The V end lost 0 bases, the J end lost 1 base, and 8 bases lay between the germline ends. Germline V gene sequence: CDR1 SGHRS, CDR2 YFSETQ. The CDR3 reads CASSLGGSAKNIQYF. CDR3 nucleotides: TGCGCCAGCAGCTTGGGGGGCTCGGCCAAAAACATTCAGTACTTC.

J is TRBJ2-7 and V is TRBV7-6; 7 bases are shared with TRBD2. J was trimmed by 2 bases and V by 3 bases; bases with no gene match: 4. Germline V gene lookup returns CDR1 SGHVS and CDR2 FNYEAQ. The CDR3 runs 14 residues. Here the CDR3 DNA reads TGTGCCAGCAGCTTGGCTAGCGGTACCTACGAGCAGTACTTC. This codes for CASSLASGTYEQYF.

The V and J genes are TRBV7-9 and TRBJ2-1; D is undetermined. The germline V gene encodes CDR1 SEHNR and CDR2 FQNEAQ (reference sequence). The CDR3 sequence is 16 residues long. The germline V and J ends were trimmed by 0 bases and 1 base, with 10 bases remaining between them. The chain's CDR3 is CASSLAAGRSYNEQFF. In DNA form, the CDR3 reads TGTGCCAGCAGCTTAGCGGCCGGGCGTTCCTACAATGAGCAGTTCTTC.

The chain recombines TRBV7-9 with TRBJ2-6; D gene uncertain. CDR1 and CDR2 from the germline V gene are SEHNR and FQNEAQ (reference sequence). V lost 3 bases and J 2 bases, leaving 8 bases between the germline ends. The CDR3 totals 15 residues. The CDR3 DNA reads as TGTGCCAGCAGCTTGAGGCCCGCTGGGGCCAACGTCCTGACTTTC. Translating it yields CASSLRPAGANVLTF.

The V and J genes are TRBV4-1 and TRBJ2-7; TRBD2 might be the D (5 bases). The CDR3 has 15 residues. Germline V gene sequence: CDR1 MGHRA, CDR2 YSYEKL. The V end was cut by 1 base, the J end by 4 bases, with 14 bases between. CDR3 protein: CASSQVDSWAYEQYF. The CDR3 nucleotides are TGCGCCAGCAGCCAAGTGGACTCCTGGGCTTACGAGCAGTACTTC.

This rearrangement joins TRBV6-5 to TRBJ2-7; D not certain. With 5 bases removed from V and 3 bases from J, the gap between germline ends came to 14 bases. The CDR3 totals 14 residues. Germline V lookup: CDR1 MNHEY, CDR2 SVGAGI. For the CDR3, the DNA is TGTGCCAGCAGTCCAACATACTCGGACTACGAGCAGTACTTC. This codes for CASSPTYSDYEQYF.

This rearrangement joins TRBV6-1 to TRBJ2-7, with 8 bases fitting TRBD1. CDR3 length equals 14 residues. The V gene end was trimmed by 4 bases and the J gene end by 2 bases; junction bases not matched to a gene: 4. Germline V gene data show CDR1 as MNHNS and CDR2 as SASEGT. CDR3 in DNA: TGTGCCAGCAGTGTGACAGGGGCGCCCTACGAGCAGTACTTC. Translation: CASSVTGAPYEQYF.

The CDR3 DNA is TGTGCCAGCAAGGACAGGGCAACGAACACCATATATTTT. Encoded protein: CASKDRATNTIYF. V usage is TRBV28 and J usage is TRBJ1-3, with 8 bases aligning to TRBD1. The trim removed 7 bases at V and 7 bases at J, leaving 6 bases unmatched. The CDR3 extends over 13 amino acids. From germline, CDR1 is MDHEN and CDR2 SYDVKM.

The chain has TRBV5-6 and TRBJ2-5, with D possibly TRBD1 on 6 matching bases. In germline, CDR1 is SGHDT, CDR2 YYEEEE. V was shortened by 4 bases and J by 0 bases, with 22 bases between the two germline ends. The CDR3 loop spans 18 amino acids. The CDR3 DNA follows: TGTGCCAGCAGCGGGGGCAGGGGCTATAGAGAGTACCAAGAGACCCAGTACTTC. This codes for CASSGGRGYREYQETQYF.

The chain carries TRBV5-3 and TRBJ2-7; D remains ambiguous. TRBV5-3 is identified as an open reading frame with a role that is uncertain. The V and J ends lost 4 bases and 3 bases respectively, with 8 bases between them. CDR3 size: 12 residues. CDR3 protein: CARSGERYEQYF. The CDR3 DNA follows: TGTGCCAGAAGCGGTGAACGCTACGAGCAGTACTTC.

The chain uses TRBV7-9 and TRBJ2-6; 12 bases map to TRBD2. V was pared by 4 bases and J by 1 base, with 5 bases of the junction left unmatched. Germline CDR1 is SEHNR and CDR2 is FQNEAQ (reference sequence). This CDR3 has 18 amino acids. The CDR3 DNA reads as TGTGCCAGCAGCTCCTCGACTAGCGGGAGTTCTGGGGCCAACGTCCTGACTTTC. Its protein product is CASSSSTSGSSGANVLTF. The variable domain in full, completed from reference TRBV7-9 and TRBJ2-6, reads DTGVSQNPRHKITKRGQNVTFRCDPISEHNRLYWYRQTLGQGPEFLTYFQNEAQLEKSRLLSDRFSAERPKGSFSTLEIQRTEQGDSAMYLCASSSSTSGSSGANVLTFGAGSRLTVL.